The next 8 T cell receptor beta chains were all read from a single sample in a study of immune evolution from preneoplasia to lung adenocarcinoma. Using immunoSEQ multiplex PCR, the repertoire was profiled, and TCRdb retains in-frame clones only, with some absent. The sample carries about 4,000 clones, around 74% recorded once. The sequenced material came from FFPE minimally invasive lung adenocarcinoma tissue. The receptors derive from a person aged 65-85 years with lung adenocarcinoma.

The gene calls are TRBV28 and TRBJ2-2, with a possible D match to TRBD1 (6 bases). The CDR3 is made up of 14 amino acids. Germline lookup yields CDR1 MDHEN and CDR2 SYDVKM. V was shortened by 5 bases and J by 1 base, with 8 bases between the two germline ends. CDR3 nucleotides: TGTGCCAGCAGTCAGGGACAGAACACCGGGGAGCTGTTTTTT. Translation gives CASSQGQNTGELFF.

The chain has TRBV4-3 and TRBJ2-1, with TRBD1 matching over 9 bases. This CDR3 is 14 amino acids long. Unmatched junction bases numbered 11, after V lost 8 bases and J lost 9 bases. Germline V CDR1 and CDR2: LGHNA, YSLEER. This chain's CDR3 is CASSGTGNTGEQFF. In nucleotides, the CDR3 is TGCGCCAGCTCTGGGACAGGGAATACGGGTGAGCAGTTCTTC.

V and J are TRBV11-3 and TRBJ2-1, with a tentative D call TRBD2 (6 bases). The V end was cut by 5 bases, the J end by 5 bases, with 16 bases between. Looked up from germline, CDR1 is SGHNT and CDR2 is YENEEA. This CDR3 has 15 residues. CDR3 protein: CASSLGASDHNEQFF. CDR3 coding DNA: TGTGCCAGCAGCCTAGGGGCTAGCGACCACAATGAGCAGTTCTTC.

This chain links TRBV29-1 with TRBJ1-1, with 8 bases that match TRBD1. CDR3 length: 13 residues. The junction had 4 bases not matched to a gene; V was cut back by 2 bases and J by 5 bases. The V gene's germline CDR1 is SQVTM and CDR2 ANQGSEA. The CDR3 loop is CSVESQGATEAFF. CDR3 bases: TGCAGCGTTGAAAGCCAGGGGGCGACTGAAGCTTTCTTT.

This clone came up once. The chain recombines TRBV5-1 with TRBJ2-1, with 13 bases lining up with TRBD2. The CDR3 extends over 14 amino acids. The ends lost 5 bases at V and 7 bases at J; junction bases unmatched: 3. CDR1 and CDR2 from the germline V gene are SGHRS and YFSETQ. The CDR3 nucleotides read TGCGCCAGCAGACTAGCGGGAGGGTCTAATGAGCAGTTCTTC. The encoded protein is CASRLAGGSNEQFF.

The chain uses TRBV29-1 and TRBJ2-3; D may be TRBD1 (6 bases). Germline V gene lookup returns CDR1 SQVTM and CDR2 ANQGSEA. This CDR3 is built from 13 residues. V lost 4 bases, J lost 2 bases, and 10 bases lay in between. The CDR3 protein is CSVVGTYTDTQYF. DNA for the CDR3: TGCAGCGTTGTAGGGACATACACAGATACGCAGTATTTT.

This clone has just a few counts. The V gene is TRBV11-3, the J gene TRBJ2-1; 12 nucleotides align to TRBD1. Trimming removed 5 bases from V and 14 bases from J; junction bases left unmatched: 13. Per the germline V gene, CDR1 is SGHNT and CDR2 is YENEEA. The CDR3 spans 15 residues. CDR3 amino acids: CASSPGTGGGGLKFF. The CDR3 bases are TGTGCCAGCAGCCCAGGGACAGGGGGCGGGGGACTGAAGTTCTTC.

This clone showed up just a few times. The gene calls are TRBV10-1 and TRBJ2-1; D gene uncertain. This CDR3 is built from 11 residues. V was pared by 0 bases and J by 8 bases, with 2 bases between. Germline values: CDR1 WNHNN, CDR2 SYGVQD (reference sequence). The CDR3 nucleotides read TGCGCCAGCAGTGAGTCGTATGAGCAGTTCTTC. It yields the protein CASSESYEQFF.